One TCR beta chain is described in this entry. Its antigen remains unknown. This sample was included in a study of blood T cells in healthy people across ages. Study-wide results and caveats: Versus aged donors, long-lived donors had higher diversity and more naive CD4+ cells.

A J-beta primer mix and a sample-barcoded 5' primer were used in a second PCR of about 7 to 12 cycles. TCRdb re-derived calls from the 5' RACE reads in MiXCR, one entry per CDR3 protein. Of about a million distinct CDR3 sequences listed, roughly 50% were seen once; the top ten hold 20% to 25%. CDR1 is GTSNPN and CDR2 is SVGIG in the germline V gene (reference sequence). The V and J ends lost 2 bases and 4 bases, in that order; junction bases with no gene match: 16. The CDR3 totals 17 residues. The TCR sequence derives from a woman aged 60-75 years in good health. The J gene is TRBJ1-2, the V gene TRBV30, with TRBD1 matching over 7 bases. Sequencing input: blood. CDR3 DNA sequence: TGTGCCTGGAGTCCACTACTTGGACAGGTTCGTGGCTATGGCTACACCTTC. It yields the protein CAWSPLLGQVRGYGYTF.